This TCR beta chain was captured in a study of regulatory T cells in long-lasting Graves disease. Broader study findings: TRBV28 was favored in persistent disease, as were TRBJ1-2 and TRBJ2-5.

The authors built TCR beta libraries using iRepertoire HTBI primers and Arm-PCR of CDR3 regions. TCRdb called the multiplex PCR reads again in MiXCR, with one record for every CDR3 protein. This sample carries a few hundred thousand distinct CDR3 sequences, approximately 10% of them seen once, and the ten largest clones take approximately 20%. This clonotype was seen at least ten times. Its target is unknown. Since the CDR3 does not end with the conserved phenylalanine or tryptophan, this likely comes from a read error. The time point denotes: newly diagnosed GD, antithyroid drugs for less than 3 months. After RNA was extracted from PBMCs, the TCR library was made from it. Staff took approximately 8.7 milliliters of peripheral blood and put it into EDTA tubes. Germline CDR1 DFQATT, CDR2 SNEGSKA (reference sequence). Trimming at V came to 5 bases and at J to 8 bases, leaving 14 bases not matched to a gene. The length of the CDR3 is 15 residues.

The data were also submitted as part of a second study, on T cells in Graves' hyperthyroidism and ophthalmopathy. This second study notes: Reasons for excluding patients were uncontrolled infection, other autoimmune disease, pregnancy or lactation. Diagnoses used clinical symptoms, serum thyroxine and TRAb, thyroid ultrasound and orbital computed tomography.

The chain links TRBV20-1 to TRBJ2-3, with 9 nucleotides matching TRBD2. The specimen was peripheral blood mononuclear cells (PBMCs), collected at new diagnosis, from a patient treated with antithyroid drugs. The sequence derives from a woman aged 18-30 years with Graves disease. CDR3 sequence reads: CSAPEWLAGKGTQYL. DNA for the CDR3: TGCAGTGCTCCCGAGTGGCTAGCGGGAAAGGGTACGCAGTATCTT.